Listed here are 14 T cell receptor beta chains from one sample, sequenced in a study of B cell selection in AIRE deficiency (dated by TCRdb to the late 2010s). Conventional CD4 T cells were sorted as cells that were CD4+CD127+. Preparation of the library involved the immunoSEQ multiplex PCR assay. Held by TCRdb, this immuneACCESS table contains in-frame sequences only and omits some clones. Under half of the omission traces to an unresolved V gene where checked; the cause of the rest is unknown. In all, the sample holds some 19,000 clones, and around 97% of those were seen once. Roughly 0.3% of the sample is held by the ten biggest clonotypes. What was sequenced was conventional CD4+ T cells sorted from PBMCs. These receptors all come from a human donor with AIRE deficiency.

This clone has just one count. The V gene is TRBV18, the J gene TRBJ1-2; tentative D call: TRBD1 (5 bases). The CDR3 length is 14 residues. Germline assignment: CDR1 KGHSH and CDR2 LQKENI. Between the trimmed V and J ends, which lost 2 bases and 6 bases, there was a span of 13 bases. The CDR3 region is CASSPSGTSNGYTF. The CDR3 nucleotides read TGTGCCAGCTCACCATCCGGGACTTCCAATGGCTACACCTTC.

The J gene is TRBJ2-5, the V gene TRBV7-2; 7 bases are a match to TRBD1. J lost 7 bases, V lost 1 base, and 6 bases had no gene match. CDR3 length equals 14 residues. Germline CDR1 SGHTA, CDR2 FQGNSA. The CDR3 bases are TGTGCCAGCAGCTTAGGAACAGGGGTCGGGACCCAGTACTTC. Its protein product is CASSLGTGVGTQYF.

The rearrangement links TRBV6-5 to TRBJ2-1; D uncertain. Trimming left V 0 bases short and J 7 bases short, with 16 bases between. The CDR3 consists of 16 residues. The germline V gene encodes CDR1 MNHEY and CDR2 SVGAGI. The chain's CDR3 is CASSYSYQPEWNEQFF. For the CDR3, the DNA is TGTGCCAGCAGTTACTCTTACCAGCCGGAGTGGAATGAGCAGTTCTTC.

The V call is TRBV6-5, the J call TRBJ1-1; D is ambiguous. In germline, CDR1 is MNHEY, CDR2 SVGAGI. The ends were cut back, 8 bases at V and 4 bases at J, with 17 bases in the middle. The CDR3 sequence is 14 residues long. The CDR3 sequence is CASVRTQLSTEAFF. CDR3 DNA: TGTGCCAGCGTCCGGACCCAACTGAGCACTGAAGCTTTCTTT.

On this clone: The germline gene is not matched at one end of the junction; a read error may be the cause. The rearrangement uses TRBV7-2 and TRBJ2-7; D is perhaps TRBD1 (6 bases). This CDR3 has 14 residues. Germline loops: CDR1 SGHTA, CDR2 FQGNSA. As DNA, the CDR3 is TGTGCCAGCAGCTCCGGGGCCCAGACAGGTCCGGTAAACTTC. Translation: CASSSGAQTGPVNF.

CDR3 nucleotide sequence: TGTGCCAGCAGCCTAGGACGGGAACTTTATGGCTACACCTTC. It codes for CASSLGRELYGYTF. The chain employs TRBV5-4 and TRBJ1-2; no firm D call. Germline-derived CDR1 and CDR2 are SGHNT and YYREEE (reference sequence). This CDR3 has 14 residues. With 4 bases removed from V and 5 bases from J, the gap between germline ends came to 15 bases. The variable domain in full, with the rest retrieved from reference TRBV5-4 and TRBJ1-2, is ETGVTQSPTHLIKTRGQQVTLRCSSQSGHNTVSWYQQALGQGPQFIFQYYREEENGRGNFPPRFSGLQFPNYSSELNVNALELDDSALYLCASSLGRELYGYTFGSGTRLTVV.

This chain's CDR3 is CASSLRFPPGNEQFF. CDR3 DNA: TGTGCCAGCAGCTTACGATTCCCCCCCGGGAATGAGCAGTTCTTC. The V and J genes are TRBV11-3 and TRBJ2-1; D ambiguous. This CDR3 has 15 residues. With 2 bases removed from V and 7 bases from J, the gap between germline ends came to 15 bases. Germline loops: CDR1 SGHNT, CDR2 YENEEA.

The CDR3 sequence is CASSIRDALPNTEAFF. The CDR3 bases are TGTGCCAGTAGTATCCGGGACGCCCTCCCGAACACTGAAGCTTTCTTT. This chain uses TRBV19 with TRBJ1-1; possibly TRBD1 for D (5 bases). This CDR3 region has 16 residues. V lost 3 bases to trimming and J lost 1 base, with 15 bases between them. CDR1 is LNHDA, CDR2 SQIVND, per germline (reference sequence).

In DNA form, the CDR3 reads TGTGCCAGCAGCTTAAGGGGGTGGGGACTTGAAGAGACCCAGTACTTC. Protein: CASSLRGWGLEETQYF. The chain uses TRBV7-2 and TRBJ2-5, with D perhaps being TRBD1 or TRBD2 (6 bases each). The length of the CDR3 is 16 residues. The germline V gene encodes CDR1 SGHTA and CDR2 FQGNSA. Trimming took off 2 bases at V and 3 bases at J, with 16 bases between the two ends.

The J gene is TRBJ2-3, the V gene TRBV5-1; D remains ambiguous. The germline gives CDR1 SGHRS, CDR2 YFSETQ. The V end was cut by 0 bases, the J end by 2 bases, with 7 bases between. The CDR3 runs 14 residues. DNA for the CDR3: TGCGCCAGCAGCTTGGAAACTTACACAGATACGCAGTATTTT. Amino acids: CASSLETYTDTQYF.

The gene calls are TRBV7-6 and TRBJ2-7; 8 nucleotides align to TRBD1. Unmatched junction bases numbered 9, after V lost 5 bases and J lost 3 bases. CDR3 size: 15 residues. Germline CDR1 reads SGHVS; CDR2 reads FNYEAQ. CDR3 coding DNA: TGTGCCAGCAGCCCTCATTCGGGACAGGACTACGAGCAGTACTTC. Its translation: CASSPHSGQDYEQYF.

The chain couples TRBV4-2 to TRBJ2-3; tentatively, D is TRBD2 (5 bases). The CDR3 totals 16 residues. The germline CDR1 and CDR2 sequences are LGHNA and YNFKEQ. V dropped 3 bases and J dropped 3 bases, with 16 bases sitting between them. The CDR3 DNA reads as TGTGCCAGCAGCCACCCCCCCGGAGGCTATACAGATACGCAGTATTTT. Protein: CASSHPPGGYTDTQYF.

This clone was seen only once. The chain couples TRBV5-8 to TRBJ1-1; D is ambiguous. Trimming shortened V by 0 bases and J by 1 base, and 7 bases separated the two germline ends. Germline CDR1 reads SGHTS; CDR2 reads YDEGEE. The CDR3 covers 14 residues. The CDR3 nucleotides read TGTGCCAGCAGCTTGGTACAGCCGAACACTGAAGCTTTCTTT. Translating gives CASSLVQPNTEAFF.

CDR3 bases: TGTGCCAGTAGTATAAGGGGGGCTCTAGCGGTCACAGATACGCAGTATTTT. Protein product: CASSIRGALAVTDTQYF. The genes are TRBV19 and TRBJ2-3; D may be TRBD2 (7 bases). V dropped 2 bases and J dropped 2 bases, with 17 bases sitting between them. Germline CDR1 LNHDA, CDR2 SQIVND (reference sequence). The CDR3 loop spans 17 amino acids.